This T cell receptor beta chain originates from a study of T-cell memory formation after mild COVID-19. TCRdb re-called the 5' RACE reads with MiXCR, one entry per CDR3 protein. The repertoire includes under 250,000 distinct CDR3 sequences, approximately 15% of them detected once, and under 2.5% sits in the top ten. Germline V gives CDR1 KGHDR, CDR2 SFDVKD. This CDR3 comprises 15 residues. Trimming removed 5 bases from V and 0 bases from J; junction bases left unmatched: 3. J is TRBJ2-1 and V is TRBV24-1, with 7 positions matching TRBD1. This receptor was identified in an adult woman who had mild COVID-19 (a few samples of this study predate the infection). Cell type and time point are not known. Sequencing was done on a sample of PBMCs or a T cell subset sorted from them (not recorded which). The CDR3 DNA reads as TGTGCCACCAGTGGAGGGGGCGGCTCCTACAATGAGCAGTTCTTC. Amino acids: CATSGGGGSYNEQFF.